A single sample is the source of the 29 T cell receptor beta chains below, sequenced in a study of early T cells in non-severe SARS-CoV-2 infection. A single record per CDR3 protein comes from TCRdb applying MiXCR to the 5' RACE reads. The sample has 55,000 to 75,000 distinct CDR3 sequences, about 9.9% seen once. What was sequenced was whole blood. Source of these receptors: an adult who was a healthcare worker with PCR-confirmed SARS-CoV-2 infection or an uninfected control (not recorded which).

The genes are TRBV12-3 or TRBV12-4 and TRBJ1-2; the D gene is possibly TRBD1 (5 bases). The CDR3 length is 13 residues. V was clipped by 5 bases and J by 4 bases, with 11 bases between them. CDR3 amino acids: CASSLGDAYGYTF. CDR3 DNA: TGTGCCAGCAGTCTAGGGGACGCCTATGGCTACACCTTC.

The rearrangement uses TRBV5-6 and TRBJ2-3; 7 bases fit TRBD2. Unmatched junction bases numbered 9, after V lost 5 bases and J lost 0 bases. The CDR3 has 16 residues. CDR1 is SGHDT, CDR2 YYEEEE, per germline. The CDR3 protein is CASSVGLPTSTDTQYF. The CDR3 DNA sequence: TGTGCCAGCAGTGTGGGACTACCCACTAGCACAGATACGCAGTATTTT.

This clonotype was detected ten times or more. For the CDR3, the DNA is TGTGCCAGCAGCTTTGGGGACAGGGGGCATGGCTCACCCCTCCACTTT. This gives the protein CASSFGDRGHGSPLHF. V gene TRBV7-8 combines with J gene TRBJ1-6, with TRBD1 matching 12 bases. Per germline, CDR1 SGHVS and CDR2 FQNEAQ. The ends lost 3 bases at V and 10 bases at J; junction bases unmatched: 7. The CDR3 consists of 16 residues.

This clonotype was detected a few times. The chain couples TRBV5-1 to TRBJ1-4; D not resolved. The germline gives CDR1 SGHRS, CDR2 YFSETQ. The CDR3 sequence is 15 residues long. Deletions cut 0 bases from V and 7 bases from J, with 13 bases between. CDR3 sequence (DNA): TGCGCCAGCAGCTTGGGGCAGACATCGATTGAAAAACTGTTTTTT. It yields the protein CASSLGQTSIEKLFF.

J is TRBJ2-7 and V is TRBV19, with D unclear. The CDR3 has 11 residues. V lost 7 bases, J lost 7 bases, and 11 bases lay in between. The germline V gene encodes CDR1 LNHDA and CDR2 SQIVND (reference sequence). The CDR3 spells CASIVRLEQYV. In DNA form, the CDR3 reads TGTGCCAGTATCGTCCGTCTGGAGCAGTACGTC.

This clonotype has at least ten counts. The J gene is TRBJ1-4, the V gene TRBV11-2, with D perhaps TRBD1 (6 bases). Looked up from germline, CDR1 is SGHAT and CDR2 is FQNNGV. The CDR3 length is 13 residues. The V end lost 4 bases, the J end lost 8 bases, and 11 bases lay between the germline ends. The CDR3 DNA is TGTGCCAGCAGCTCGGGGGGCGTGGAAAAACTGTTTTTT. Translating gives CASSSGGVEKLFF.

This clonotype occurred many times. The chain combines TRBV21-1 with TRBJ1-4. TRBV21-1 is described as a pseudogene. CDR3 length equals 13 residues. The CDR3 spells CASSGYVGEKLFF. In DNA, the CDR3 is TGTGCCAGCAGCGGGTATGTGGGTGAAAAACTGTTTTTT.

This clonotype was recorded many times. The chain joins TRBV20-1 to TRBJ1-2, with unresolved D. Trimming removed 0 bases from V and 0 bases from J, with 5 bases in between. Germline CDR1 DFQATT, CDR2 SNEGSKA (reference sequence). The CDR3 consists of 13 residues. The CDR3 sequence is CSAREWANYGYTF. The CDR3 DNA reads TGCAGTGCTAGAGAATGGGCTAACTATGGCTACACCTTC.

This clonotype was detected ten times or more. V gene TRBV5-4 combines with J gene TRBJ2-5, with D uncertain. Deletions cut 0 bases from V and 5 bases from J, with 5 bases between. The germline CDR1 and CDR2 sequences are SGHNT and YYREEE (reference sequence). The CDR3 is made up of 12 amino acids. The CDR3 DNA is TGTGCCAGCAGCTTGGACAGCGAGACCCAGTACTTC. Residues: CASSLDSETQYF.

V is TRBV6-4 and J is TRBJ2-1, with D possibly matching TRBD2 (5 bases). Germline V gene lookup returns CDR1 MRHNA and CDR2 SNTAGT. Trimming took off 2 bases at V and 7 bases at J, with 18 bases between the two ends. CDR3 length equals 16 residues. In nucleotides, the CDR3 is TGTGCCAGCAGTGACCGCCCCTATTATAGGAGGAATGAGCAGTTCTTC. As protein: CASSDRPYYRRNEQFF.

At least ten counts were recorded for this clonotype. V usage is TRBV6-5 and J usage is TRBJ2-6; 9 nucleotides line up with TRBD1. CDR1 and CDR2 (germline): MNHEY, SVGAGI. The CDR3 has 17 residues. V gave up 2 bases and J gave up 9 bases; unmatched junction bases: 11. Written as DNA, the CDR3 is TGTGCCAGCAGTTACGATATCACAGGGGGCGTTGGCAACGTCCTGACTTTC. This translates into CASSYDITGGVGNVLTF.

The CDR3 coding sequence is TGCGCCAGCAGCCAAGATAAGGGTGAGCAGTTCTTC. Its translation: CASSQDKGEQFF. The rearrangement links TRBV4-1 to TRBJ2-1; D unresolved. Trimming stripped 0 bases from V and 9 bases from J, with 6 bases between. This CDR3 spans 12 amino acids. The germline V gene has CDR1 MGHRA and CDR2 YSYEKL.

The V gene is TRBV6-5, the J gene TRBJ1-6; D is perhaps TRBD1 (5 bases). CDR3 length: 16 residues. V was pared by 10 bases and J by 1 base, with 17 bases between. The germline gives CDR1 MNHEY, CDR2 SVGAGI. CDR3 loop: CATSRGGWSYNSPLHF. The DNA for the CDR3 is TGTGCCACCTCACGGGGGGGATGGTCCTATAATTCACCCCTCCACTTT.

This clonotype was seen at least ten times. The chain recombines TRBV9 with TRBJ1-3; the match to TRBD1 covers 7 bases. Germline V lookup: CDR1 SGDLS, CDR2 YYNGEE. The CDR3 contains 15 residues. The ends lost 0 bases at V and 5 bases at J; junction bases unmatched: 5. In nucleotides, the CDR3 is TGTGCCAGCAGCGTAGAGGACAGGCCGAGAAACACCATATATTTT. It is translated as CASSVEDRPRNTIYF. The whole variable domain, filled in from reference TRBV9 and TRBJ1-3, reads DSGVTQTPKHLITATGQRVTLRCSPRSGDLSVYWYQQSLDQGLQFLIQYYNGEERAKGNILERFSAQQFPDLHSELNLSSLELGDSALYFCASSVEDRPRNTIYFGEGSWLTVV.

This clonotype occurred a few times. The chain links TRBV5-1 to TRBJ2-3; TRBD1 matches at 12 bases. Trimming took 4 bases from V and 4 from J; bases not matched to a gene: 10. The CDR3 runs to 17 residues. Germline values: CDR1 SGHRS, CDR2 YFSETQ. CDR3 coding DNA: TGCGCCAGCAGCCGCAATCCGGGACAGGGGGCCGCAGATACGCAGTATTTT. Translation: CASSRNPGQGAADTQYF.

At least ten counts were recorded for this clonotype. V gene TRBV7-8 combines with J gene TRBJ1-1; TRBD1 aligns across 10 bases. The CDR3 runs to 16 residues. J gave up 3 bases and V 4 bases, and 8 bases lay outside the gene matches. Looked up from germline, CDR1 is SGHVS and CDR2 is FQNEAQ. In DNA, the CDR3 is TGTGCCAGCAGCTACCGGGACAGGGGCGATCACACTGAAGCTTTCTTT. Amino acids: CASSYRDRGDHTEAFF.

The rearrangement links TRBV6-1 to TRBJ1-2; the D is unclear. CDR3 length equals 13 residues. V was clipped by 0 bases and J by 4 bases, with 6 bases between them. CDR1 is MNHNS, CDR2 SASEGT, per germline. The CDR3 here is CASSEARFYGYTF. CDR3 sequence (DNA): TGTGCCAGCAGTGAAGCGCGTTTCTATGGCTACACCTTC.

The chain uses TRBV2 and TRBJ1-3; possible D gene TRBD1, 5 bases. The CDR3 sequence is 14 residues long. V lost 7 bases and J 0 bases, leaving 10 bases between the germline ends. Germline V gene data show CDR1 as SNHLY and CDR2 as FYNNEI. The CDR3 DNA follows: TGTGCCAGCAAAGACAGAGCCTCTGGAAACACCATATATTTT. Protein sequence: CASKDRASGNTIYF.

J is TRBJ2-7 and V is TRBV21-1. TRBV21-1 is shown as a pseudogene. This CDR3 spans 13 amino acids. The DNA of the CDR3 is TGTACCAGCAGCTCTACCACCCTATACGAGCAGTACGTC. It yields the protein CTSSSTTLYEQYV.

This clonotype is judged medium-sized. This chain connects TRBV10-3 to TRBJ2-3; TRBD1 aligns across 9 bases. There are 13 residues in the CDR3. The germline V gene encodes CDR1 ENHRY and CDR2 SYGVKD. V gave up 10 bases and J gave up 3 bases; unmatched junction bases: 5. The CDR3 nucleotides read TGTGCCACCAGGACAGGGGAGACAGATACGCAGTATTTT. Protein: CATRTGETDTQYF.

The chain recombines TRBV18 with TRBJ1-2; 9 nucleotides line up with TRBD1. The CDR3 is 15 residues long. CDR1 KGHSH and CDR2 LQKENI come from the germline V gene. With 3 bases clipped from V and 4 bases from J, the junction kept 6 bases outside the gene matches. CDR3 nucleotide sequence: TGTGCCAGCTCACCTGAACAGGGGGCGGTCTATGGCTACACCTTC. Translated: CASSPEQGAVYGYTF.

This clonotype was seen more than once but under ten times. J is TRBJ1-2 and V is TRBV29-1; 7 bases match TRBD1. The CDR3 runs 12 residues. V shed 3 bases and J 5 bases; nucleotides not matched to a gene: 3. CDR1 is SQVTM and CDR2 is ANQGSEA in the germline V gene. The CDR3 DNA follows: TGCAGCGTTGAGGACAGGAGTTATGGCTACACCTTC. Its protein is CSVEDRSYGYTF.

The chain uses TRBV7-9 and TRBJ1-4; no clear D gene. This CDR3 has 15 amino acids. Germline values: CDR1 SEHNR, CDR2 FQNEAQ (reference sequence). Trimming pared 0 bases from V and 4 bases from J, leaving 9 bases between. Here the CDR3 reads CASSLAEQNNEKLFF. DNA of the CDR3: TGTGCCAGCAGCTTAGCGGAACAGAATAATGAAAAACTGTTTTTT.

Written as DNA, the CDR3 is TGTGCCATCAGTGTTCGAGCGGGGAGCTCCTACAATGAGCAGTTCTTC. This sequence encodes CAISVRAGSSYNEQFF. The chain uses TRBV10-3 and TRBJ2-1; 7 bases match TRBD2. CDR1 is ENHRY and CDR2 is SYGVKD in the germline V gene. The CDR3 is 16 residues long. Trimming took 4 bases from V and 0 from J; bases not matched to a gene: 6.

This clonotype was counted between two and nine times. The J gene is TRBJ1-1, the V gene TRBV7-2; D is undetermined. CDR3 length equals 14 residues. Trimming left V 7 bases short and J 0 bases short, with 12 bases between. Germline assignment: CDR1 SGHTA and CDR2 FQGNSA. The CDR3 nucleotides are TGTGCCAGCATTAGCGGCAGCCTGAACACTGAAGCTTTCTTT. It yields the protein CASISGSLNTEAFF.

This clonotype was recorded a few times. The chain couples TRBV4-1 to TRBJ2-1, with a weak D call TRBD2 (7 bases). CDR3 length equals 14 residues. Germline CDR1 is MGHRA and CDR2 is YSYEKL. Trimming stripped 1 base from V and 12 bases from J, with 16 bases between. CDR3 in amino acids: CASSQGGGRAGQFF. The CDR3, as DNA: TGCGCCAGCAGCCAAGGGGGGGGCCGAGCGGGGCAGTTCTTC.

This clonotype was observed a handful of times. J is TRBJ1-1 and V is TRBV18; perhaps TRBD1 as D (6 bases). The length of the CDR3 is 14 residues. CDR1 and CDR2 from the germline V gene are KGHSH and LQKENI. V was trimmed by 3 bases and J by 3 bases, leaving 11 bases between them. CDR3 amino acids: CASSPGQGHTEAFF. The CDR3 DNA is TGTGCCAGCTCACCGGGGCAGGGGCACACTGAAGCTTTCTTT.

This clonotype was recorded many times. This chain links TRBV20-1 with TRBJ2-1, with a possible D match to TRBD2 (6 bases). The ends were cut back, 0 bases at V and 2 bases at J, with 11 bases in the middle. Germline CDR1 DFQATT, CDR2 SNEGSKA (reference sequence). CDR3 size: 15 residues. The CDR3 is CSAREGRQAYNEQFF. The CDR3 nucleotides are TGCAGTGCTAGAGAGGGGAGGCAGGCCTACAATGAGCAGTTCTTC.

The gene calls are TRBV5-1 and TRBJ1-6; possible D gene TRBD1, 6 bases. CDR1 and CDR2 from the germline V gene are SGHRS and YFSETQ. The CDR3 has 14 amino acids. The V end was cut by 0 bases, the J end by 10 bases, with 11 bases between. In DNA, the CDR3 is TGCGCCAGCAGCTTGGACAGGGAAAAGTCACCCCTCCACTTT. This encodes CASSLDREKSPLHF.